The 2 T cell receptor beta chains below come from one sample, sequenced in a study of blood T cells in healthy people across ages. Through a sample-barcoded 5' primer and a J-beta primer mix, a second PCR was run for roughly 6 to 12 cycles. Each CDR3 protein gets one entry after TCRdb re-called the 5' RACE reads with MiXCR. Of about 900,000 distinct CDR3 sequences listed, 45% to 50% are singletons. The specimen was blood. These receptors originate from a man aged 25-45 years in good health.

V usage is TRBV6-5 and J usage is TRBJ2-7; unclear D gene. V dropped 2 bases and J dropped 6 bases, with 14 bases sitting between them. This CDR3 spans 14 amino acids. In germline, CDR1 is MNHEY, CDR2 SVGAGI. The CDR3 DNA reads TGTGCCAGCAGTTACGGAACTTACTTGGCCGAGCAGTACTTC. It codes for CASSYGTYLAEQYF.

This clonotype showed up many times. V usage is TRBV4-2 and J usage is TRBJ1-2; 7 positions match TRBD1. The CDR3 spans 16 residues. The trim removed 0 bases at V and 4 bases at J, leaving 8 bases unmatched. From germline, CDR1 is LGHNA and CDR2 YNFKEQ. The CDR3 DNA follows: TGTGCCAGCAGCCAAGACTCTTCCGGGACAGCCTATGGCTACACCTTC. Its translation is CASSQDSSGTAYGYTF.